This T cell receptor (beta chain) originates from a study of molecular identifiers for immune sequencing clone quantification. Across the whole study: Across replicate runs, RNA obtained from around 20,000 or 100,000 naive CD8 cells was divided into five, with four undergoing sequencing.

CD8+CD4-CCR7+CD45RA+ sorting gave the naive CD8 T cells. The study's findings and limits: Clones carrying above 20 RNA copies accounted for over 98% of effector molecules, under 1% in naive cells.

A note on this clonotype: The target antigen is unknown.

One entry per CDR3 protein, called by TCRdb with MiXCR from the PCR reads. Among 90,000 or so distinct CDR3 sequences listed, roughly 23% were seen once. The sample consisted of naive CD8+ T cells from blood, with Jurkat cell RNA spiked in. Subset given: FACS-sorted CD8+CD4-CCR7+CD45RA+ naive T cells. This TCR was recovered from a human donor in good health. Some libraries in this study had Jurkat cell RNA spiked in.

The CDR3 region has the DNA TGTGCCAGTAGTCTAGGGGGGGGCTGGTGGAACACTGAAGCTTTCTTT. It codes for CASSLGGGWWNTEAFF. The V and J genes are TRBV19 and TRBJ1-1, with D tentatively TRBD1 (6 bases). The CDR3 spans 16 residues. The ends were cut back, 5 bases at V and 1 base at J, with 17 bases in the middle. Germline CDR1 reads LNHDA; CDR2 reads SQIVND (reference sequence).